This T cell receptor (beta chain) was found in a study of blood T cells in healthy people across ages. Sample-barcoded 5' priming and a J-beta primer mix drove a second PCR of roughly 6 to 12 cycles. TCRdb itself ran the 5' RACE reads through MiXCR, one entry per CDR3 protein. In the table there are roughly 500,000 distinct CDR3 sequences, approximately 25% of which are singletons. This CDR3 region has 14 residues. CDR1 is SGHTA and CDR2 is FQGTGA in the germline V gene. Trimming shortened V by 0 bases and J by 3 bases, and 8 bases separated the two germline ends. Each donor gave around 9.3 milliliters of peripheral blood. These sequences were also reported in another study, on T cells of mothers and their children. That source adds: A few healthy Caucasian mothers and their six children were the donors. The TCR beta CDR3 read count exceeded 8.5 million for each mother and was some 2.7 million for each child. Related mother-child pairs showed slightly, non-significantly higher overlap than unrelated pairs.

The chain has TRBV7-3 and TRBJ1-2; possibly TRBD1 for D (5 bases). The sample comprised blood. The sequence derives from a boy between 5 and 17 years old in good health. This CDR3 reads CASSLTGRDYGYTF. The CDR3 region has the DNA TGTGCCAGCAGCTTAACGGGCAGGGACTATGGCTACACCTTC. The full variable domain, its missing parts supplied by reference TRBV7-3 and TRBJ1-2, is GAGVSQTPSNKVTEKGKYVELRCDPISGHTALYWYRQSLGQGPEFLIYFQGTGAADDSGLPNDRFFAVRPEGSVSTLKIQRTERGDSAVYLCASSLTGRDYGYTFGSGTRLTVV.